The 28 T cell receptor beta chains in this list originate from one sample, sequenced in a study of cytomegalovirus exposure and HLA in healthy donors. PCR was performed using 60 Vbeta and 13 Jbeta primers. This table comes from immunoSEQ multiplex PCR, and its TCRdb copy is limited to in-frame clones, with some not included. The sample has about 150,000 clones, 70% to 80% seen once. Sequenced: PBMCs. Every receptor here comes from a man between 40 and 49 years old in good health and CMV-seronegative.

In its sample, this clone was seen a few times. CDR3 in amino acids: CASGTGDTEAFF. CDR3 sequence (DNA): TGTGCCAGCGGGACGGGGGACACTGAAGCTTTCTTT. The chain employs TRBV2 and TRBJ1-1, with D perhaps TRBD1 (5 bases). The V gene's germline CDR1 is SNHLY and CDR2 FYNNEI. V was trimmed by 8 bases and J by 3 bases, leaving 10 bases between them. CDR3 length: 12 residues. Filled out from reference TRBV2 and TRBJ1-1, the complete variable domain reads EPEVTQTPSHQVTQMGQEVILRCVPISNHLYFYWYRQILGQKVEFLVSFYNNEISEKSEIFDDQFSVERPDGSNFTLKIRSTKLEDSAMYFCASGTGDTEAFFGQGTRLTVV.

The gene calls are TRBV27 and TRBJ2-2, with D perhaps matching TRBD2 (5 bases). Per germline, CDR1 MNHEY and CDR2 SMNVEV (reference sequence). CDR3 length: 15 residues. Between the trimmed V and J ends, which lost 4 bases and 0 bases, there was a span of 9 bases. This CDR3 is CASSSLGANTGELFF. The DNA for the CDR3 is TGTGCCAGCAGTTCACTGGGAGCGAACACCGGGGAGCTGTTTTTT.

The V and J genes are TRBV11-2 and TRBJ2-3; the D is unclear. CDR1 and CDR2 from the germline V gene are SGHAT and FQNNGV. Trimming left V 1 base short and J 5 bases short, with 7 bases between. The CDR3 runs 13 residues. CDR3 DNA: TGTGCCAGCAGCTTAGTTAGAGTAGATACGCAGTATTTT. It codes for CASSLVRVDTQYF.

In its sample, this clone was seen a few times. CDR3 nucleotide sequence: TGTGCCAGCAGCTTCCACGTACAGGGGTCGCGGAATGAGCAGTTCTTC. Translating gives CASSFHVQGSRNEQFF. V gene TRBV7-9 combines with J gene TRBJ2-1; 7 positions match TRBD1. J lost 7 bases, V lost 3 bases, and 12 bases had no gene match. Germline V gene sequence: CDR1 SEHNR, CDR2 FQNEAQ (reference sequence). The CDR3 is 16 amino acids.

In its sample, this clone was seen a few times. The rearrangement joins TRBV6-6 to TRBJ1-3, with 8 bases identical to TRBD1. Trimming cost V 5 bases and J 4 bases; bases outside gene matches: 7. The CDR3 covers 15 residues. Germline V lookup: CDR1 MNHNY, CDR2 SVGAGI (reference sequence). In DNA, the CDR3 is TGTGCCAGCAGTGCGCTGACAGGGGCGGGAAACACCATATATTTT. It encodes CASSALTGAGNTIYF.

This clone was observed a few times. This rearrangement joins TRBV7-6 to TRBJ2-1; TRBD2 matches 11 bases. The germline CDR1 and CDR2 sequences are SGHVS and FNYEAQ. After removal of 5 bases from V and 4 bases from J, the junction contained 4 bases not matched to a gene. The CDR3 is made up of 15 amino acids. CDR3 nucleotide sequence: TGTGCCAGCAGCCCGGGACTAGCGGTATACAATGAGCAGTTCTTC. Protein: CASSPGLAVYNEQFF.

V is TRBV7-3 and J is TRBJ2-1; no definite D call. Germline V CDR1 and CDR2: SGHTA, FQGTGA. V lost 4 bases and J 6 bases, leaving 4 bases between the germline ends. This CDR3 has 11 residues. The DNA of the CDR3 is TGTGCCAGCAGCTCATCCAATGAGCAGTTCTTC. This gives the protein CASSSSNEQFF.

The chain carries TRBV6-6 and TRBJ2-7, with a weak D call TRBD2 (5 bases). The CDR3 is 12 amino acids. V gave up 8 bases and J gave up 6 bases, with 14 bases separating them. CDR1 is MNHNY and CDR2 is SVGAGI in the germline V gene (reference sequence). CDR3 loop: CASGSFAGEQYF. The CDR3 nucleotides read TGTGCCAGCGGCTCATTCGCGGGCGAGCAGTACTTC.

This chain links TRBV6-6 with TRBJ2-7, with D possibly being TRBD1 (6 bases). This CDR3 region has 12 residues. V dropped 8 bases and J dropped 4 bases, with 12 bases sitting between them. CDR1 and CDR2 from the germline V gene are MNHNY and SVGAGI (reference sequence). CDR3 nucleotide sequence: TGTGCCAGCTCGACAGGATATTACGAGCAGTACTTC. Translating gives CASSTGYYEQYF.

The chain carries TRBV30 and TRBJ2-7, with TRBD2 identical over 13 bases. The trim removed 4 bases at V and 6 bases at J, leaving 9 bases unmatched. Germline CDR1 GTSNPN, CDR2 SVGIG (reference sequence). CDR3 length equals 15 residues. The CDR3 DNA sequence: TGTGCCTGGACCTACGGGACTAGCGGGAACAGCGAGCAGTACTTC. It translates to CAWTYGTSGNSEQYF.

This chain joins TRBV19 and TRBJ2-3; perhaps TRBD1 as D (6 bases). The CDR3 runs to 13 residues. The germline CDR1 and CDR2 sequences are LNHDA and SQIVND (reference sequence). V was trimmed by 6 bases and J by 2 bases, leaving 9 bases between them. The CDR3 sequence is CASRTGSTDTQYF. CDR3 DNA sequence: TGTGCCAGTAGAACAGGGTCCACAGATACGCAGTATTTT.

The CDR3, as DNA: TGTGCCAGCAGGTCCCGGGACAGGGGTAACACTGAAGCTTTCTTT. Translation: CASRSRDRGNTEAFF. The chain combines TRBV6-1 with TRBJ1-1, with TRBD1 matching 10 bases. Trimming at V came to 6 bases and at J to 2 bases, leaving 6 bases not matched to a gene. Germline loops: CDR1 MNHNS, CDR2 SASEGT. The CDR3 has 15 residues.

V and J are TRBV28 and TRBJ1-5, with D maybe TRBD1 (5 bases). This CDR3 comprises 15 residues. V gave up 3 bases and J gave up 6 bases, with 15 bases separating them. Germline CDR1 and CDR2: MDHEN and SYDVKM. CDR3 nucleotides: TGTGCCAGCAGTTTTCTGTCGGGGGATTTTCAGCCCCAGCATTTT. This gives the protein CASSFLSGDFQPQHF.

The V and J genes are TRBV29-1 and TRBJ1-2; D is ambiguous. The V end lost 0 bases, the J end lost 4 bases, and 6 bases lay between the germline ends. The germline CDR1 and CDR2 sequences are SQVTM and ANQGSEA. The CDR3 has 12 amino acids. CDR3 protein: CSVEDLSYGYTF. As DNA, the CDR3 is TGCAGCGTTGAAGATCTCTCCTATGGCTACACCTTC.

This clone is a singleton in its sample. The rearrangement links TRBV18 to TRBJ2-3; 10 bases align to TRBD2. J gave up 1 base and V 5 bases, and 9 bases lay outside the gene matches. Germline-derived CDR1 and CDR2 are KGHSH and LQKENI. The CDR3 length is 17 residues. As DNA, the CDR3 is TGTGCCAGCTCATTACCTGCCGGGACTAGCGGCACAGATACGCAGTATTTT. Translated: CASSLPAGTSGTDTQYF. The whole variable domain, remainder taken from reference TRBV18 and TRBJ2-3, is NAGVMQNPRHLVRRRGQEARLRCSPMKGHSHVYWYRQLPEEGLKFMVYLQKENIIDESGMPKERFSAEFPKEGPSILRIQQVVRGDSAAYFCASSLPAGTSGTDTQYFGPGTRLTVL.

The chain is built from TRBV2 and TRBJ1-5, with D possibly TRBD1 on 6 matching bases. CDR1 and CDR2 (germline): SNHLY, FYNNEI. The CDR3 sequence is 14 residues long. Trimming removed 4 bases at V and 6 bases at J, with 13 bases between. The DNA of the CDR3 is TGTGCCAGCAGTGCTAGGGGGGGAGGTCAGCCCCAGCATTTT. Translated, it gives CASSARGGGQPQHF.

A note on this clone: Other DNA sequences of this sample code for an identical CDR3. J is TRBJ2-1 and V is TRBV29-1; D is ambiguous. Germline V gives CDR1 SQVTM, CDR2 ANQGSEA. The V and J ends lost 3 bases and 6 bases respectively, with 6 bases between them. This CDR3 is built from 11 residues. CDR3 coding DNA: TGCAGCGTTGAGGAGACCAATGAGCAGTTCTTC. Encoded protein: CSVEETNEQFF.

Worth noting for this clone: The junction and the germline gene differ at one end; a read error may be behind it. The chain couples TRBV2 to TRBJ2-4, with D possibly TRBD2 on 6 matching bases. Per the germline V gene, CDR1 is SNHLY and CDR2 is FYNNEI. The CDR3 totals 14 residues. The CDR3 DNA is TGTGCCAGCAGAGGAGGGAGGAAGGAAAACAGTCAGTACTTC. This sequence encodes CASRGGRKENSQYF. Variable domain in full (rest from reference TRBV2 and TRBJ2-4): EPEVTQTPSHQVTQMGQEVILRCVPISNHLYFYWYRQILGQKVEFLVSFYNNEISEKSEIFDDQFSVERPDGSNFTLKIRSTKLEDSAMYFCASRGGRKENSQYFGAGTRLSVL.

This clone is a singleton in its sample. The V gene is TRBV5-1, the J gene TRBJ2-3; 8 bases align to TRBD1. Losses at the gene ends were 4 bases for V and 2 bases for J; bases not matched to a gene: 3. This CDR3 contains 14 residues. Looked up from germline, CDR1 is SGHRS and CDR2 is YFSETQ. The CDR3 reads CASSRDRITDTQYF. DNA for the CDR3: TGCGCCAGCAGCCGGGACAGGATCACAGATACGCAGTATTTT.

V gene TRBV27 combines with J gene TRBJ2-7; TRBD2 matches at 8 bases. The CDR3 loop spans 16 amino acids. The germline V gene encodes CDR1 MNHEY and CDR2 SMNVEV (reference sequence). Trimming removed 6 bases from V and 2 bases from J; junction bases left unmatched: 12. The DNA of the CDR3 is TGTGCCAGCAGACCGACCCTAGCGGGCAAGACCTACGAGCAGTACTTC. Translated, it gives CASRPTLAGKTYEQYF.

This rearrangement joins TRBV7-2 to TRBJ2-7; 8 nucleotides line up with TRBD2. V shed 5 bases, J shed 2 bases, and the junction held 11 bases outside the gene matches. There are 16 residues in the CDR3. The germline V gene encodes CDR1 SGHTA and CDR2 FQGNSA. In DNA form, the CDR3 reads TGTGCCAGCAGCCAATTAGCGGGACTAACTACCTACGAGCAGTACTTC. Protein sequence: CASSQLAGLTTYEQYF. Drawing the rest from reference TRBV7-2 and TRBJ2-7, the complete variable domain is GAGVSQSPSNKVTEKGKDVELRCDPISGHTALYWYRQSLGQGLEFLIYFQGNSAPDKSGLPSDRFSAERTGGSVSTLTIQRTQQEDSAVYLCASSQLAGLTTYEQYFGPGTRLTVT.

The rearrangement joins TRBV28 to TRBJ2-7; TRBD2 might be the D (5 bases). Trimming removed 3 bases at V and 5 bases at J, with 17 bases between. The CDR3 runs 15 residues. Germline CDR1 reads MDHEN; CDR2 reads SYDVKM. This CDR3 is CASSFIRESAHEQYF. The DNA of the CDR3 is TGTGCCAGCAGTTTCATTAGGGAGTCCGCCCACGAGCAGTACTTC.

The chain joins TRBV19 to TRBJ2-7, with 8 bases matching TRBD2. The ends lost 7 bases at V and 0 bases at J; junction bases unmatched: 11. CDR3 length: 16 residues. Germline lookup yields CDR1 LNHDA and CDR2 SQIVND (reference sequence). The chain's CDR3 is CASMFPSGLSSYEQYF. Here the CDR3 DNA reads TGTGCCAGTATGTTCCCTAGCGGGTTAAGCTCCTACGAGCAGTACTTC. Using reference TRBV19 and TRBJ2-7 for the parts outside the CDR3, the full variable domain is DGGITQSPKYLFRKEGQNVTLSCEQNLNHDAMYWYRQDPGQGLRLIYYSQIVNDFQKGDIAEGYSVSREKKESFPLTVTSAQKNPTAFYLCASMFPSGLSSYEQYFGPGTRLTVT.

This clone has a handful of counts. The chain links TRBV6-6 to TRBJ1-5; possible D gene TRBD1, 5 bases. The CDR3 is 16 amino acids. V was pared by 7 bases and J by 0 bases, with 16 bases between. CDR1 MNHNY and CDR2 SVGAGI come from the germline V gene (reference sequence). CDR3 sequence: CASTKGQGSSNQPQHF. For the CDR3, the DNA is TGTGCCAGCACAAAGGGTCAGGGAAGTAGCAATCAGCCCCAGCATTTT.

The chain recombines TRBV5-1 with TRBJ1-2; the D gene is possibly TRBD1 (6 bases). From germline, CDR1 is SGHRS and CDR2 YFSETQ. V was shortened by 0 bases and J by 2 bases, with 8 bases between the two germline ends. This CDR3 is 14 amino acids long. The CDR3 sequence is CASSLVTGNYGYTF. DNA for the CDR3: TGCGCCAGCAGCTTGGTTACAGGGAACTATGGCTACACCTTC. Full variable domain (missing parts from reference TRBV5-1 and TRBJ1-2): KAGVTQTPRYLIKTRGQQVTLSCSPISGHRSVSWYQQTPGQGLQFLFEYFSETQRNKGNFPGRFSGRQFSNSRSEMNVSTLELGDSALYLCASSLVTGNYGYTFGSGTRLTVV.

A few counts support this clone. Other DNA sequences in the sample encode the same CDR3. The chain couples TRBV7-8 to TRBJ2-5; 8 positions match TRBD1. This CDR3 has 13 residues. Germline values: CDR1 SGHVS, CDR2 FQNEAQ. Trimming cost V 1 base and J 5 bases; bases outside gene matches: 0. The CDR3 sequence: CASSLDRGETQYF. For the CDR3, the DNA is TGTGCCAGCAGCTTAGACAGGGGGGAGACCCAGTACTTC.

The rearrangement joins TRBV15 to TRBJ1-5; D might be TRBD1 (5 bases). CDR1 and CDR2 (germline): LNHNV, YYDKDF (reference sequence). There are 16 residues in the CDR3. The germline V and J ends were trimmed by 0 bases and 7 bases, with 16 bases remaining between them. CDR3 nucleotide sequence: TGTGCCACCAGCAGAGATGTCAGGGCCGTTCAACAGCCCCAGCATTTT. Translation: CATSRDVRAVQQPQHF.

This clone has just one count. This sequence joins TRBV7-2 and TRBJ2-5, with 10 bases aligning to TRBD1. V shed 1 base and J 5 bases; nucleotides not matched to a gene: 1. This CDR3 has 14 amino acids. The germline CDR1 and CDR2 sequences are SGHTA and FQGNSA. This chain's CDR3 is CASSLETGGETQYF. The CDR3 DNA reads as TGTGCCAGCAGCTTAGAGACAGGGGGCGAGACCCAGTACTTC.